The T cell receptor (beta chain) under discussion was sequenced for a study of blood T cell repertoires in COVID-19. Authors' analysis steps: Using reference gene primer amplification, nucleated cell counts were estimated. Using immunoSEQ multiplex PCR, the repertoire was profiled, and TCRdb retains in-frame clones only, with some absent. The DNA was the basis for D and trimming; V, J and clone size are from that table. The sample records roughly 230,000 clones, 80% to 85% being singletons. From germline, CDR1 is MNHEY and CDR2 SMNVEV (reference sequence). CDR3 length equals 10 residues. Trimming took off 5 bases at V and 14 bases at J, with 12 bases between the two ends.

The sequence came from a man in his forties or fifties who had recovered from COVID-19. Sequences were obtained from PBMCs or T cells enriched from blood (not recorded which). The chain is built from TRBV27 and TRBJ1-2, with a tentative D call TRBD1 (6 bases). The CDR3 loop reads CASSPRDITF. The CDR3 DNA sequence: TGTGCCAGCAGTCCCCGGGACATTACCTTC.